Presented here are 23 T cell receptor beta chains from one specimen sequenced in a study of shared clonotypes between healthy human individuals. Assay used: immunoSEQ multiplex PCR; TCRdb lists only in-frame clones, some missing. Of about 520,000 clones detected, approximately 94% appear once; the ten largest clones hold about 0.06%. The sequenced sample was naive CD4+ T cells sorted from blood. Subset of the sample: CD45RA+ positively selected. The receptor set was obtained from a young woman in good health.

The rearrangement joins TRBV5-1 to TRBJ2-7; TRBD2 agrees at 9 bases. Germline V gives CDR1 SGHRS, CDR2 YFSETQ. The V gene end was trimmed by 5 bases and the J gene end by 3 bases; junction bases not matched to a gene: 6. This CDR3 region has 14 residues. The CDR3 sequence: CASRISGSIYEQYF. The CDR3, as DNA: TGCGCCAGCAGAATTAGCGGGAGTATCTACGAGCAGTACTTC.

Details on this clone: The same CDR3 is also encoded by other DNA sequences in this sample. CDR3 residues: CASSLNQPQHF. CDR3 in DNA: TGTGCCAGCAGTCTCAATCAGCCCCAGCATTTT. V and J are TRBV28 and TRBJ1-5; D is unclear. The CDR3 sequence is 11 residues long. Trimming stripped 5 bases from V and 3 bases from J, with 2 bases between. CDR1 is MDHEN, CDR2 SYDVKM, per germline.

The chain links TRBV6-5 to TRBJ2-5, with a possible D match to TRBD2 (5 bases). The V gene lost 6 bases and the J gene lost 5 bases, with 13 bases spanning the gap. The germline CDR1 and CDR2 sequences are MNHEY and SVGAGI. The CDR3 has 13 residues. The CDR3 loop is CASRPLASETQYF. Written as DNA, the CDR3 is TGTGCCAGCAGACCCCTAGCATCCGAGACCCAGTACTTC.

The V call is TRBV5-4, the J call TRBJ2-3, with TRBD2 matching over 16 bases. Germline lookup yields CDR1 SGHNT and CDR2 YYREEE (reference sequence). This CDR3 contains 19 residues. V lost 1 base to trimming and J lost 0 bases; unmatched junction nucleotides: 5. CDR3 region: CASSLQGLAGGPSTDTQYF. The DNA of the CDR3 is TGTGCCAGCAGCTTGCAGGGACTAGCGGGAGGGCCAAGCACAGATACGCAGTATTTT.

For the CDR3, the DNA is TGCAGCGTTGGAGGGGCGTTAGGGGACACTGAAGCTTTCTTT. Translation gives CSVGGALGDTEAFF. This chain links TRBV29-1 with TRBJ1-1; D possibly corresponds to TRBD1 (5 bases). The germline gives CDR1 SQVTM, CDR2 ANQGSEA. The V end lost 4 bases, the J end lost 3 bases, and 15 bases lay between the germline ends. This CDR3 contains 14 residues. The variable domain in full, completed from reference TRBV29-1 and TRBJ1-1, reads SAVISQKPSRDICQRGTSLTIQCQVDSQVTMMFWYRQQPGQSLTLIATANQGSEATYESGFVIDKFPISRPNLTFSTLTVSNMSPEDSSIYLCSVGGALGDTEAFFGQGTRLTVV.

The chain uses TRBV27 and TRBJ2-4; 7 bases fit TRBD2. Trimming at V came to 9 bases and at J to 16 bases, leaving 18 bases not matched to a gene. This CDR3 is 13 amino acids long. Germline-derived CDR1 and CDR2 are MNHEY and SMNVEV (reference sequence). CDR3 loop: CASGREPNGPLYF. The CDR3 DNA follows: TGTGCCAGTGGGCGGGAGCCAAACGGTCCCCTCTACTTC.

The chain joins TRBV11-3 to TRBJ2-1; D is uncertain. The CDR3 totals 13 residues. Looked up from germline, CDR1 is SGHNT and CDR2 is YENEEA. V was cut by 1 base and J by 4 bases, with 5 bases left in between. The CDR3 region has the DNA TGTGCCAGCAGCTTAGCGGAGTACAATGAGCAGTTCTTC. This sequence encodes CASSLAEYNEQFF. Full variable domain (remainder filled in from reference TRBV11-3 and TRBJ2-1): EAGVVQSPRYKIIEKKQPVAFWCNPISGHNTLYWYLQNLGQGPELLIRYENEEAVDDSQLPKDRFSAERLKGVDSTLKIQPAELGDSAVYLCASSLAEYNEQFFGPGTRLTVL.

The rearrangement links TRBV18 to TRBJ2-7; 10 bases align to TRBD1. In germline, CDR1 is KGHSH, CDR2 LQKENI. J lost 2 bases, V lost 3 bases, and 7 bases had no gene match. The CDR3 spans 16 residues. The CDR3 nucleotides are TGTGCCAGCTCACCGCCAGCTGGACAGGGGGCCTACGAGCAGTACTTC. It codes for CASSPPAGQGAYEQYF.

The chain couples TRBV4-2 to TRBJ2-7; no clear D. Germline V CDR1 and CDR2: LGHNA, YNFKEQ. The CDR3 is 16 residues long. V dropped 1 base and J dropped 0 bases, with 13 bases sitting between them. The CDR3 nucleotides are TGTGCCAGCAGCCAAGTCAATCTACCCGCCTCCTACGAGCAGTACTTC. Its translation: CASSQVNLPASYEQYF.

This clone was observed a single time. The rearrangement links TRBV2 to TRBJ1-2; the D is unclear. Germline V gene sequence: CDR1 SNHLY, CDR2 FYNNEI. The CDR3 has 14 residues. The ends were cut back, 0 bases at V and 2 bases at J, with 7 bases in the middle. The CDR3 here is CASSEAAGNYGYTF. The CDR3 DNA sequence: TGTGCCAGCAGTGAAGCCGCGGGCAACTATGGCTACACCTTC.

The chain links TRBV30 to TRBJ1-1; D is uncertain. Trimming removed 1 base from V and 4 bases from J, with 7 bases in between. CDR1 GTSNPN and CDR2 SVGIG come from the germline V gene (reference sequence). CDR3 size: 12 residues. The CDR3 sequence is CAWSGPGTEAFF. The DNA for the CDR3 is TGTGCCTGGAGTGGCCCAGGCACTGAAGCTTTCTTT.

This chain links TRBV7-8 with TRBJ2-7; D is uncertain. The CDR3 contains 13 residues. V was cut by 8 bases and J by 8 bases, with 19 bases left in between. Per the germline V gene, CDR1 is SGHVS and CDR2 is FQNEAQ. CDR3 bases: TGTGCCAGCTCCTCCTACATAGCCTGCAAGCAGTACTTC. Translation gives CASSSYIACKQYF.

The V call is TRBV6-1, the J call TRBJ1-1, with D tentatively TRBD1 (5 bases). The CDR3 totals 16 residues. Trimming took off 4 bases at V and 3 bases at J, with 18 bases between the two ends. CDR1 is MNHNS, CDR2 SASEGT, per germline. CDR3 residues: CASSGTLGTADTEAFF. The CDR3 coding sequence is TGTGCCAGCAGTGGAACCCTCGGGACGGCGGACACTGAAGCTTTCTTT.

This chain joins TRBV4-2 and TRBJ2-7, with 11 bases lining up with TRBD2. The V and J ends lost 0 bases and 5 bases, in that order; junction bases with no gene match: 9. The CDR3 length is 17 residues. Germline assignment: CDR1 LGHNA and CDR2 YNFKEQ. The CDR3, as DNA: TGTGCCAGCAGCCAAGAGGGTAGCGGGAGGGCCTCAGACGAGCAGTACTTC. Translating it yields CASSQEGSGRASDEQYF.

V and J are TRBV7-9 and TRBJ2-7, with D uncertain. There are 15 residues in the CDR3. V was cut by 3 bases and J by 3 bases, with 15 bases left in between. Germline CDR1 and CDR2: SEHNR and FQNEAQ (reference sequence). The CDR3 is CASSFSPRQSYEQYF. The CDR3 region has the DNA TGTGCCAGCAGCTTTTCTCCCAGGCAGAGCTACGAGCAGTACTTC.

The rearrangement uses TRBV28 and TRBJ1-1; D is unresolved. V lost 3 bases to trimming and J lost 10 bases, with 15 bases between them. The CDR3 totals 13 residues. CDR1 and CDR2 (germline): MDHEN, SYDVKM. CDR3 nucleotide sequence: TGTGCCAGCAGTTTGAACCTAGGCAGGATAGCTTTCTTT. Translation gives CASSLNLGRIAFF.

V and J are TRBV19 and TRBJ2-5, with D maybe TRBD1 (5 bases). The better agreement between TRBJ2-7 and the DNA end casts doubt on the J call. Germline CDR1 and CDR2: LNHDA and SQIVND (reference sequence). The CDR3 consists of 14 residues. In DNA form, the CDR3 reads TGTGCCAGTAATGAAGGGGTTTCGGCCTACGAGCAGTACTTC. Translation gives CASNEGVSAYEQYF.

CDR3 in amino acids: CASLSVPNTEAFF. As DNA, the CDR3 is TGTGCCAGCCTTTCTGTACCGAACACTGAAGCTTTCTTT. The rearrangement links TRBV28 to TRBJ1-1; D is undetermined. Per germline, CDR1 MDHEN and CDR2 SYDVKM. Trimming stripped 8 bases from V and 1 base from J, with 11 bases between. This CDR3 is built from 13 residues.

In regard to this clone: This sample includes further DNA sequences coding for the same CDR3. This rearrangement joins TRBV28 to TRBJ2-7; D unresolved. Trimming took 5 bases from V and 4 from J, leaving 9 bases between them. Germline CDR1 MDHEN, CDR2 SYDVKM. The CDR3 has 12 residues. CDR3 region: CASSPDGYEQYF. The CDR3 DNA is TGTGCCAGCAGTCCGGACGGATACGAGCAGTACTTC.

The CDR3 loop is CASSEYLAGGIDEQFF. The CDR3 coding sequence is TGCGCCAGCAGTGAGTACCTAGCGGGAGGTATCGATGAGCAGTTCTTC. The chain employs TRBV10-1 and TRBJ2-1; TRBD2 agrees at 11 bases. The germline CDR1 and CDR2 sequences are WNHNN and SYGVQD (reference sequence). After removal of 1 base from V and 8 bases from J, the junction contained 7 bases not matched to a gene. The CDR3 runs 16 residues.

The chain carries TRBV18 and TRBJ1-2, with 7 bases lining up with TRBD1. The V gene's germline CDR1 is KGHSH and CDR2 LQKENI. V lost 4 bases and J lost 3; bases outside the gene matches: 11. The CDR3 is made up of 16 amino acids. The chain's CDR3 is CASSLLSDRADYGYTF. The CDR3 DNA sequence: TGTGCCAGCTCACTCTTATCCGACAGGGCGGACTATGGCTACACCTTC.

This clone has only one observation. The rearrangement joins TRBV28 to TRBJ2-7, with D perhaps TRBD2 (6 bases). Germline V gene sequence: CDR1 MDHEN, CDR2 SYDVKM. Trimming pared 3 bases from V and 2 bases from J, leaving 11 bases between. This CDR3 has 14 amino acids. CDR3 protein: CASSLEGPPYEQYF. The CDR3 DNA is TGTGCCAGCAGTTTGGAGGGCCCTCCCTACGAGCAGTACTTC.

The CDR3 protein is CASSLSGTSGKRRPLSYEQYF. The CDR3 bases are TGCGCCAGCAGCTTGAGCGGGACTAGCGGGAAACGCCGCCCTCTCTCCTACGAGCAGTACTTC. This sequence joins TRBV5-1 and TRBJ2-7; TRBD2 matches 13 bases. Germline assignment: CDR1 SGHRS and CDR2 YFSETQ. The CDR3 is 21 amino acids. Trimming cost V 1 base and J 0 bases; bases outside gene matches: 16.